The clone carrying this T cell receptor beta chain was detected many times. The antigen remains unidentified. The read stops 3 residues short of the end of the CDR3; the missing end is completed from the germline J gene. These data are taken from a study of T cell clonality in common variable immunodeficiency. Points from the study as a whole: Patient heterogeneity in the CVID cohort limited correlations between repertoire features and clinical complications. CVID subjects had higher TCRbeta clonality than healthy controls, most marked in about a third.

V shed 1 base and J 3 bases; nucleotides not matched to a gene: 4. The V gene's germline CDR1 is SGHDT and CDR2 YYEEEE. CDR3 length: 15 residues. Generated by immunoSEQ multiplex PCR, the TCRdb table keeps only in-frame clones and is missing some. There are about 45,000 clones in the sample, none observed a single time. The V gene is TRBV5-6, the J gene TRBJ1-2; 9 positions agree with TRBD1. The clonotype comes from a person aged 18 to 75 in good health. Sample: peripheral blood mononuclear cells. The CDR3 bases that were read are TGTGCCAGCAGCTTGAAGGGACAGGGCCACTATGGC. Translating gives CASSLKGQGHYG. From start to end, the CDR3 is CASSLKGQGHYGYTF.